This T cell receptor (beta chain) was sequenced during a study of blood T cell repertoires in COVID-19. Across the whole study: Acute and convalescent COVID-19 specimens originated in the United States, Italy and Spain.

This clone was counted a single time. In the source study's methods: Amplification of reference gene primers provided the estimated nucleated cell counts. Assay: immunoSEQ multiplex PCR; the TCRdb copy retains only in-frame clones and omits some. That table supplies the V and J calls and clone size; D and trimming were determined from the DNA. The sample shows under 130,000 clones, around 76% of them seen only once. V lost 4 bases, J lost 4 bases, and 10 bases lay in between. CDR1 is SNHLY and CDR2 is FYNNEI in the germline V gene. The CDR3 extends over 13 amino acids. The sample comprised peripheral blood. This receptor was obtained from a woman between 65 and 79 years old with acute or convalescent COVID-19. The chain recombines TRBV2 with TRBJ1-1, with D uncertain. CDR3 sequence reads: CASSVDMITEAFF. CDR3 nucleotide sequence: TGTGCCAGCAGTGTTGACATGATCACTGAAGCTTTCTTT. Variable domain in full (rest from reference TRBV2 and TRBJ1-1): EPEVTQTPSHQVTQMGQEVILRCVPISNHLYFYWYRQILGQKVEFLVSFYNNEISEKSEIFDDQFSVERPDGSNFTLKIRSTKLEDSAMYFCASSVDMITEAFFGQGTRLTVV.